The 26 T cell receptor beta chains below come from one sample, sequenced in a study of blood T cell repertoires in COVID-19. Libraries were prepared by immunoSEQ multiplex PCR; TCRdb keeps only in-frame clonotypes and omits some of them. In the table there are under 300,000 clones, about four fifths of which are singletons. The material sequenced was peripheral blood. Receptor source: a woman between 18 and 29 years old with acute or convalescent COVID-19.

The chain employs TRBV27 and TRBJ1-4, with TRBD1 matching 9 bases. CDR1 is MNHEY and CDR2 is SMNVEV in the germline V gene (reference sequence). The CDR3 runs to 15 residues. Germline trimming cut 5 bases from V and 7 bases from J; bases unmatched to any gene: 8. In DNA, the CDR3 is TGTGCCAGCAGTCTAGGACAGGGGTTGACTGAAAAACTGTTTTTT. Translation: CASSLGQGLTEKLFF.

The chain recombines TRBV7-9 with TRBJ2-1, with TRBD2 matching 7 bases. V dropped 5 bases and J dropped 0; count of bases not matched to a gene: 7. This CDR3 comprises 16 residues. Germline-derived CDR1 and CDR2 are SEHNR and FQNEAQ (reference sequence). The CDR3 spells CASSGVGGSSYNEQFF. CDR3 nucleotide sequence: TGTGCCAGCAGCGGGGTCGGCGGGAGCTCCTACAATGAGCAGTTCTTC.

The chain joins TRBV7-2 to TRBJ2-4; TRBD1 matches at 11 bases. Germline lookup yields CDR1 SGHTA and CDR2 FQGNSA. The CDR3 is made up of 14 amino acids. V lost 5 bases to trimming and J lost 8 bases; unmatched junction nucleotides: 5. The CDR3 nucleotides read TGTGCCAGCAGCCCCGGACAGGGGGCGGACATTCAGTACTTC. Protein sequence: CASSPGQGADIQYF.

V gene TRBV29-1 combines with J gene TRBJ2-7, with TRBD2 matching over 13 bases. The V and J ends lost 6 bases and 4 bases, in that order; junction bases with no gene match: 9. The CDR3 has 15 amino acids. Germline V lookup: CDR1 SQVTM, CDR2 ANQGSEA. CDR3 sequence: CSVAPTSGGLYEQYF. The CDR3 bases are TGCAGCGTCGCCCCGACTAGCGGGGGGTTGTACGAGCAGTACTTC.

This chain connects TRBV3-1 (or the pseudogene TRBV3-2) to TRBJ2-3, with a possible D match to TRBD1 (6 bases). Trimming removed 0 bases from V and 4 bases from J, with 14 bases in between. The CDR3 loop spans 16 amino acids. Germline CDR1 and CDR2: LGHDT and YNNKEL (reference sequence). The CDR3 sequence: CASSQDKTGSADTQYF. CDR3 sequence (DNA): TGTGCCAGCAGCCAAGATAAAACAGGGAGCGCAGATACGCAGTATTTT.

This chain links TRBV20-1 with TRBJ1-1; D gene unclear. There are 10 residues in the CDR3. Germline values: CDR1 DFQATT, CDR2 SNEGSKA (reference sequence). The CDR3 protein is CKVSAGEAFF. In nucleotides, the CDR3 is TGCAAGGTTTCGGCAGGTGAAGCTTTCTTT.

This clone has a single count. The chain uses TRBV29-1 and TRBJ2-7; a weak D match, TRBD2 (6 bases). There are 12 residues in the CDR3. Trimming removed 4 bases from V and 4 bases from J, with 11 bases in between. Germline CDR1 and CDR2: SQVTM and ANQGSEA. CDR3 residues: CSVGASEYEQYF. DNA of the CDR3: TGCAGCGTTGGAGCTAGCGAGTACGAGCAGTACTTC.

Points on this clone: A junction end diverges from the germline sequence, so it may reflect a read error. The rearrangement uses TRBV30 and TRBJ2-4; D is possibly TRBD2 (6 bases). This CDR3 contains 14 residues. Per germline, CDR1 GTSNPN and CDR2 SVGIG (reference sequence). CDR3 nucleotides: TGTGCCTGGAGTGTATGGAGGGGAAGTTTCACCCCTCTCTTC. Residues: CAWSVWRGSFTPLF.

This clone was seen a handful of times. V gene TRBV30 combines with J gene TRBJ1-6; D is unresolved. V lost 0 bases and J lost 3, with 9 bases in between. Germline-derived CDR1 and CDR2 are GTSNPN and SVGIG (reference sequence). This CDR3 is 15 amino acids long. For the CDR3, the DNA is TGTGCCTGGAGTGTACTAGCACGCTATAATTCACCCCTCCACTTT. This encodes CAWSVLARYNSPLHF.

V is TRBV5-4 and J is TRBJ2-2; the match to TRBD1 covers 9 bases. Unmatched junction bases numbered 12, after V lost 4 bases and J lost 2 bases. The germline V gene has CDR1 SGHNT and CDR2 YYREEE (reference sequence). The CDR3 consists of 18 residues. The CDR3 DNA reads as TGTGCCAGCAGCGCCCCAATCGGGACAGGGTATAACACCGGGGAGCTGTTTTTT. It codes for CASSAPIGTGYNTGELFF.

The chain has TRBV4-3 and TRBJ1-6; 7 bases align to TRBD1. V shed 3 bases and J 4 bases; nucleotides not matched to a gene: 6. CDR1 and CDR2 (germline): LGHNA, YSLEER. The CDR3 consists of 16 residues. CDR3 sequence: CASSQRDSPYNSPLHF. The CDR3 bases are TGCGCCAGCAGCCAGCGGGACAGTCCTTATAATTCACCCCTCCACTTT.

The chain uses TRBV6-5 and TRBJ1-6; D might be TRBD1 (6 bases). CDR3 length: 15 amino acids. Trimming pared 6 bases from V and 9 bases from J, leaving 18 bases between. Germline assignment: CDR1 MNHEY and CDR2 SVGAGI. The chain's CDR3 is CASSLRRAGASPLHF. In DNA form, the CDR3 reads TGTGCCAGCAGCCTTCGTCGGGCAGGGGCTTCACCCCTCCACTTT.

The V gene is TRBV27, the J gene TRBJ1-5; D remains unclear. The CDR3 sequence is 13 residues long. Deletions cut 5 bases from V and 4 bases from J, with 9 bases between. Per the germline V gene, CDR1 is MNHEY and CDR2 is SMNVEV (reference sequence). The CDR3: CASSPLLNQPQHF. DNA for the CDR3: TGTGCCAGCAGTCCCCTACTAAATCAGCCCCAGCATTTT.

The CDR3 sequence: CASSLVGGPPYNEQFF. Here the CDR3 DNA reads TGTGCCAGCAGCCTTGTGGGAGGCCCCCCCTACAATGAGCAGTTCTTC. This chain connects TRBV28 to TRBJ2-1, with D maybe TRBD2 (6 bases). The length of the CDR3 is 16 residues. Trimming took 6 bases from V and 2 from J, leaving 17 bases between them. Germline V gene data show CDR1 as MDHEN and CDR2 as SYDVKM.

The genes are TRBV19 and TRBJ2-5; 8 bases map to TRBD1. CDR3 length equals 14 residues. With V trimmed by 7 bases and J by 4 bases, 8 bases remained unmatched. Per the germline V gene, CDR1 is LNHDA and CDR2 is SQIVND (reference sequence). The CDR3 sequence is CASNDRGGLETQYF. In DNA form, the CDR3 reads TGTGCCAGTAACGACAGGGGAGGATTAGAGACCCAGTACTTC.

The chain combines TRBV28 with TRBJ1-2, with a tentative D call TRBD1 (5 bases). The V end was cut by 3 bases, the J end by 8 bases, with 19 bases between. The CDR3 is made up of 15 amino acids. Per the germline V gene, CDR1 is MDHEN and CDR2 is SYDVKM. In nucleotides, the CDR3 is TGTGCCAGCAGTTTCTCTGGGCCCCACCGGGGGGGCTACACCTTC. It codes for CASSFSGPHRGGYTF.

The chain couples TRBV7-6 to TRBJ1-6; D is perhaps TRBD1 (5 bases). The V end was cut by 2 bases, the J end by 7 bases, with 18 bases between. The CDR3 has 17 residues. CDR1 and CDR2 (germline): SGHVS, FNYEAQ. CDR3 DNA: TGTGCCAGCAGCTTACCCCGGGGGGGTCGCGGGAATTCACCCCTCCACTTT. Translation: CASSLPRGGRGNSPLHF.

The genes are TRBV4-3 and TRBJ2-2; 10 bases agree with TRBD2. The length of the CDR3 is 15 residues. Germline CDR1 reads LGHNA; CDR2 reads YSLEER. Trimming removed 6 bases from V and 4 bases from J; junction bases left unmatched: 5. The CDR3 region is CASRRLAGSTGELFF. The CDR3 region has the DNA TGCGCCAGCAGGCGACTAGCGGGTTCCACCGGGGAGCTGTTTTTT.

The rearrangement uses TRBV4-3 and TRBJ1-4, with 7 bases aligning to TRBD1. Per germline, CDR1 LGHNA and CDR2 YSLEER. J gave up 2 bases and V 1 base, and 13 bases lay outside the gene matches. This CDR3 is 19 amino acids long. CDR3 protein: CASSQVWVRRGQTNEKLFF. CDR3 DNA: TGCGCCAGCAGCCAAGTCTGGGTTCGGAGGGGGCAGACTAATGAAAAACTGTTTTTT.

This clone occurred a few times. The J gene is TRBJ2-2, the V gene TRBV18; TRBD2 agrees at 8 bases. The CDR3 spans 17 residues. The V and J ends lost 4 bases and 5 bases, in that order; junction bases with no gene match: 12. In germline, CDR1 is KGHSH, CDR2 LQKENI. The CDR3 protein is CASSLSSGTRETGELFF. The CDR3 region has the DNA TGTGCCAGCTCACTTAGCTCCGGGACTAGGGAGACCGGGGAGCTGTTTTTT.

The chain couples TRBV9 to TRBJ2-7; a weak D match, TRBD1 (5 bases). The length of the CDR3 is 15 residues. Trimming shortened V by 0 bases and J by 0 bases, and 10 bases separated the two germline ends. Germline CDR1 SGDLS, CDR2 YYNGEE. The chain's CDR3 is CASSVEDTTSYEQYF. DNA for the CDR3: TGTGCCAGCAGCGTAGAGGACACGACCTCCTACGAGCAGTACTTC.

The chain carries TRBV12-3 or TRBV12-4 and TRBJ2-7; D unresolved. The CDR3 consists of 12 residues. Trimming left V 6 bases short and J 2 bases short, with 8 bases between. The CDR3 coding sequence is TGTGCCAGCAGGTCAAGAGCCTACGAGCAGTACTTC. Protein product: CASRSRAYEQYF.

The V gene is TRBV6-5, the J gene TRBJ1-1; the D is unclear. Trimming left V 2 bases short and J 8 bases short, with 12 bases between. Per germline, CDR1 MNHEY and CDR2 SVGAGI. The CDR3 covers 13 residues. CDR3 protein: CASSYDGRLEAFF. The DNA of the CDR3 is TGTGCCAGCAGTTACGATGGGAGATTAGAAGCTTTCTTT.

This chain joins TRBV7-9 and TRBJ2-1; 13 positions match TRBD2. V trimming: 5 bases; J trimming: 7 bases; junction bases outside the gene matches: 8. This CDR3 is 16 amino acids long. Germline V CDR1 and CDR2: SEHNR, FQNEAQ (reference sequence). The CDR3 loop is CASSRRLAGGGNEQFF. CDR3 coding DNA: TGTGCCAGCAGCCGAAGACTAGCGGGAGGCGGAAATGAGCAGTTCTTC.

The J gene is TRBJ1-1, the V gene TRBV5-1; TRBD1 is a possible D gene (5 bases). Germline loops: CDR1 SGHRS, CDR2 YFSETQ. The CDR3 has 16 residues. Trimming took 4 bases from V and 6 from J, leaving 22 bases between them. CDR3: CASSPGGSREVAEAFF. CDR3 coding DNA: TGCGCCAGCAGCCCTGGGGGGAGCAGGGAGGTCGCTGAAGCTTTCTTT.

This sequence joins TRBV30 and TRBJ2-1; TRBD1 aligns across 7 bases. V gave up 0 bases and J gave up 0 bases; unmatched junction bases: 5. The CDR3 is made up of 16 amino acids. The V gene's germline CDR1 is GTSNPN and CDR2 SVGIG (reference sequence). The CDR3 sequence is CAWSVGGGSSYNEQFF. The DNA of the CDR3 is TGTGCCTGGAGTGTAGGGGGCGGTAGCTCCTACAATGAGCAGTTCTTC.